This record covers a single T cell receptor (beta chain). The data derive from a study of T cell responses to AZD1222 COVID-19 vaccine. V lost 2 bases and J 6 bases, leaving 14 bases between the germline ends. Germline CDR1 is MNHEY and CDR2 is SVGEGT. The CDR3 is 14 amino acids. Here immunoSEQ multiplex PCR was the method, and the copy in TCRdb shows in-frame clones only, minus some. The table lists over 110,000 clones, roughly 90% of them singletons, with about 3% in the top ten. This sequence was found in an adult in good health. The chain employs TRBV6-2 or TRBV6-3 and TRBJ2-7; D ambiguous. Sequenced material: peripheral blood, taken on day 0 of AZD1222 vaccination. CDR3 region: CASSYPVEASEQYF. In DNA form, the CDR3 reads TGTGCCAGCAGTTACCCGGTAGAAGCCTCCGAGCAGTACTTC.